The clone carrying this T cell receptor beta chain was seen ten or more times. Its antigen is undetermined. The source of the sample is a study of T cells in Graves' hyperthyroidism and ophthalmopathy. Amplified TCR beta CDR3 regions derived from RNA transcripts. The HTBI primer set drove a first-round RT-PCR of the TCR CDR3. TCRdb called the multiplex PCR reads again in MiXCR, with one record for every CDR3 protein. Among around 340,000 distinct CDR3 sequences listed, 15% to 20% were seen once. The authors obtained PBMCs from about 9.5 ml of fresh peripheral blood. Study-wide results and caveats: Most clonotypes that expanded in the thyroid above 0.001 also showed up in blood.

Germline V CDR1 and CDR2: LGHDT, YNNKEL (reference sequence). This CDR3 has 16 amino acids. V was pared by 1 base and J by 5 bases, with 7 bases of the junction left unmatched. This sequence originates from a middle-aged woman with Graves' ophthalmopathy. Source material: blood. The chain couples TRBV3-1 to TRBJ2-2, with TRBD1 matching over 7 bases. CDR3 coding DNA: TGTGCCAGCAGCCAAGTGAGGGGGCGCGGGACCGGGGAGCTGTTTTTT. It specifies CASSQVRGRGTGELFF.